The entry that follows covers one TCR beta chain sequence. Its antigen is currently unknown. This sample stems from a study of cytomegalovirus exposure and HLA in healthy donors. Study conclusions and caveats: Most observed TCR sequences were rare, whereas some public TCRs were detected in many donors.

Amplification used 60 Vbeta primers and 13 Jbeta primers. How the authors handled the data: Around 80 million unique TCR beta chains, some 9.9 million of them shared, were counted by a later analysis. Clones were read by immunoSEQ multiplex PCR, and TCRdb kept only the in-frame ones, dropping some. V, J and clone size reflect that table, while D and trimming were determined from the DNA. The table records roughly 120,000 clones, almost 70% of them present only once. Input material: PBMCs. The sequence derives from a young man in good health and CMV-seropositive.

The CDR3 DNA is TGCAGCGTGGTACAGAACACCAATCAGCCCCAGCATTTT. Translated, it gives CSVVQNTNQPQHF. The chain uses TRBV29-1 and TRBJ1-5, with D uncertain. The V gene lost 6 bases and the J gene lost 3 bases, with 12 bases spanning the gap. The germline V gene encodes CDR1 SQVTM and CDR2 ANQGSEA. The CDR3 length is 13 residues.